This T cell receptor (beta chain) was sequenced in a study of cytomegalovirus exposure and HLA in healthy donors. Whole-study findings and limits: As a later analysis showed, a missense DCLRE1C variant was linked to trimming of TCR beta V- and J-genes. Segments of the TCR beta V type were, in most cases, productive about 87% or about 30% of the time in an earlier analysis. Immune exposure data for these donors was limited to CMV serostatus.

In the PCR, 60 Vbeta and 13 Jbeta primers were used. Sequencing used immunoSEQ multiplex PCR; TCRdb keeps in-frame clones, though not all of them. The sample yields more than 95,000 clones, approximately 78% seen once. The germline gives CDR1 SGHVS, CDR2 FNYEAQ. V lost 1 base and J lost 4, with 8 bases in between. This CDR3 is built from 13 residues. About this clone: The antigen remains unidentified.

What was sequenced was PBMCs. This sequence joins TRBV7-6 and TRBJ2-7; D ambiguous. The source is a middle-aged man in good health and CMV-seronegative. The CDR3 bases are TGTGCCAGCAGCTTAGAACAGTCATACGAGCAGTACTTC. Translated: CASSLEQSYEQYF. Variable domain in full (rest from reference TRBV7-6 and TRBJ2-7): GAGVSQSPRYKVTKRGQDVALRCDPISGHVSLYWYRQALGQGPEFLTYFNYEAQQDKSGLPNDRFSAERPEGSISTLTIQRTEQRDSAMYRCASSLEQSYEQYFGPGTRLTVT.